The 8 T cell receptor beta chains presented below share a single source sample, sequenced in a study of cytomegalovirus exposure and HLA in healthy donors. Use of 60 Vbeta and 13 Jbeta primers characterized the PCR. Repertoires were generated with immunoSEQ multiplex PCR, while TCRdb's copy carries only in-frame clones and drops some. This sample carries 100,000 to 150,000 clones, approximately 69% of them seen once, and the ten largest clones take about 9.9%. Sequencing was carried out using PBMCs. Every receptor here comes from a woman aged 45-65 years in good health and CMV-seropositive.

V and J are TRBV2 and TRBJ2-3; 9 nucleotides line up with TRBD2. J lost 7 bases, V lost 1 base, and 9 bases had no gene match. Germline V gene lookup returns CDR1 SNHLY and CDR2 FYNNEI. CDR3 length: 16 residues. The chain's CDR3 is CASSEGRSASGNTQYF. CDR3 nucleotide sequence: TGTGCCAGCAGTGAAGGTCGGTCGGCTAGCGGGAATACGCAGTATTTT.

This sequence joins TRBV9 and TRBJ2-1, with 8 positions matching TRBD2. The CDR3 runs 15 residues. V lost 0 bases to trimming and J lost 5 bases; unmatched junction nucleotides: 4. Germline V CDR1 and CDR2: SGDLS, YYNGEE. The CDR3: CASSVGLASNNEQFF. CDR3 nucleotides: TGTGCCAGCAGCGTAGGACTAGCGTCTAACAATGAGCAGTTCTTC. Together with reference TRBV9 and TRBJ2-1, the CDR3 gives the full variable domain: DSGVTQTPKHLITATGQRVTLRCSPRSGDLSVYWYQQSLDQGLQFLIQYYNGEERAKGNILERFSAQQFPDLHSELNLSSLELGDSALYFCASSVGLASNNEQFFGPGTRLTVL.

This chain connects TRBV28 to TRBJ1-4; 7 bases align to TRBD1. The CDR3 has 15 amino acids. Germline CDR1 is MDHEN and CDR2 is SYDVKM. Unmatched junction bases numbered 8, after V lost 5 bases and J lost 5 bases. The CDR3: CASSLLTGRNEKLFF. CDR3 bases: TGTGCCAGCAGTCTGCTGACAGGGAGAAATGAAAAACTGTTTTTT.

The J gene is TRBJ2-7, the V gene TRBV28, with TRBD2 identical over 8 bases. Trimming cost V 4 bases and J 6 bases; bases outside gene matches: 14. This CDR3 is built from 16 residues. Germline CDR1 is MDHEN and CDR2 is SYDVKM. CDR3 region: CASSSSAGGRASEQYF. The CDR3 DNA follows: TGTGCCAGCAGTTCATCCGCGGGGGGCCGAGCCTCCGAGCAGTACTTC.

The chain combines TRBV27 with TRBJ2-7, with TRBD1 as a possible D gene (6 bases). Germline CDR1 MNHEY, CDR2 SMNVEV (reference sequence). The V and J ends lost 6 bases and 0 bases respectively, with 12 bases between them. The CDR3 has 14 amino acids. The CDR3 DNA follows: TGTGCCAGCAGACAGGGCCGGAGCTCCTACGAGCAGTACTTC. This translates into CASRQGRSSYEQYF.

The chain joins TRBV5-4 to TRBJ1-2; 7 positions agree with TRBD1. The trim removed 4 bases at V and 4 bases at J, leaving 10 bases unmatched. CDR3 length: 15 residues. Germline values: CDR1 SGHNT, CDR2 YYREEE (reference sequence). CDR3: CASSIDRAFGYGYTF. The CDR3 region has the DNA TGTGCCAGCAGCATAGACAGGGCTTTTGGCTATGGCTACACCTTC.

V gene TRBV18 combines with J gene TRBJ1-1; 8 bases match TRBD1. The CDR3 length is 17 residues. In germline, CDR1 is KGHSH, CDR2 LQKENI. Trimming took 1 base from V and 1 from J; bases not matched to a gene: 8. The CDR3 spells CASSPQEGTGGNTEAFF. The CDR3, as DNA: TGTGCCAGCTCACCACAGGAAGGTACAGGGGGGAACACTGAAGCTTTCTTT.

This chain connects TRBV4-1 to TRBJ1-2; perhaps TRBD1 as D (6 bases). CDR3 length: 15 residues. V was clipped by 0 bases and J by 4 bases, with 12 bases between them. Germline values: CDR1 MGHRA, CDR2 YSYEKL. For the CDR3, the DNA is TGCGCCAGCAGCCAAGATCATCCAGGGGCCTATGGCTACACCTTC. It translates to CASSQDHPGAYGYTF.